The 26 T cell receptor beta chains below come from one sample, sequenced in a study of CD8 T cells in Susac syndrome. The RNA input was roughly 0.45 to 1 ug, and it was reverse transcribed with random hexamers. Each CDR3 protein gets one entry after TCRdb re-called the immunoSEQ multiplex PCR reads with MiXCR. The sample carries some 22,000 distinct CDR3 sequences, 85% to 95% recorded once. Sequenced: CD8+ T cells from PBMCs. Receptors were obtained from a human donor in good health.

The rearrangement uses TRBV5-6 and TRBJ1-5; D gene unclear. The CDR3 spans 13 residues. The ends were cut back, 4 bases at V and 0 bases at J, with 5 bases in the middle. Germline CDR1 is SGHDT and CDR2 is YYEEEE. CDR3 nucleotide sequence: TGTGCCAGCAGCACTTATAGCAATCAGCCCCAGCATTTT. This translates into CASSTYSNQPQHF.

This chain joins TRBV6-5 and TRBJ1-1; 7 nucleotides agree with TRBD1. V dropped 6 bases and J dropped 8; count of bases not matched to a gene: 9. The germline V gene encodes CDR1 MNHEY and CDR2 SVGAGI. This CDR3 is built from 13 residues. CDR3 nucleotide sequence: TGTGCCAGCAGCCCCGACAGGGTGTCGGAAGCTTTCTTT. Amino acids: CASSPDRVSEAFF.

This chain joins TRBV6-2 or TRBV6-3 and TRBJ1-2; 9 bases are shared with TRBD1. The CDR3 spans 15 residues. Per germline, CDR1 MNHEY and CDR2 SVGEGT. The junction had 14 bases not matched to a gene; V was cut back by 5 bases and J by 10 bases. The CDR3, as DNA: TGTGCCAGCAGTCCGACTGAGACAGGGGGGAAGGACTACACCTTC. This codes for CASSPTETGGKDYTF.

J is TRBJ1-3 and V is TRBV7-2; D remains ambiguous. The germline gives CDR1 SGHTA, CDR2 FQGNSA. The CDR3 length is 12 residues. With 5 bases removed from V and 3 bases from J, the gap between germline ends came to 5 bases. The DNA of the CDR3 is TGTGCCAGCAGCAATGATGGAAACACCATATATTTT. This codes for CASSNDGNTIYF.

The V and J genes are TRBV5-4 and TRBJ1-2; 7 bases agree with TRBD1. The CDR3 is made up of 14 amino acids. The trim removed 0 bases at V and 4 bases at J, leaving 3 bases unmatched. Looked up from germline, CDR1 is SGHNT and CDR2 is YYREEE (reference sequence). CDR3 protein: CASSLDGTAYGYTF. The CDR3 coding sequence is TGTGCCAGCAGCTTGGATGGGACAGCCTATGGCTACACCTTC.

This chain uses TRBV2 with TRBJ1-3; D is possibly TRBD1 (6 bases). Germline values: CDR1 SNHLY, CDR2 FYNNEI. The CDR3 is made up of 17 amino acids. Trimming removed 7 bases at V and 0 bases at J, with 19 bases between. CDR3 nucleotide sequence: TGTGCCAGCAACACAGGGTCCCTTCAACACTCTGGAAACACCATATATTTT. It is translated as CASNTGSLQHSGNTIYF. Together with reference TRBV2 and TRBJ1-3, the CDR3 gives the full variable domain: EPEVTQTPSHQVTQMGQEVILRCVPISNHLYFYWYRQILGQKVEFLVSFYNNEISEKSEIFDDQFSVERPDGSNFTLKIRSTKLEDSAMYFCASNTGSLQHSGNTIYFGEGSWLTVV.

The chain couples TRBV6-6 to TRBJ2-5; D ambiguous. Germline V gene lookup returns CDR1 MNHNY and CDR2 SVGAGI (reference sequence). The CDR3 has 15 amino acids. With 4 bases removed from V and 5 bases from J, the gap between germline ends came to 17 bases. CDR3 loop: CASSFSQASRETQYF. The CDR3 DNA sequence: TGTGCCAGCAGTTTCTCTCAGGCTTCTAGGGAGACCCAGTACTTC.

The V and J genes are TRBV15 and TRBJ1-1; D uncertain. The germline gives CDR1 LNHNV, CDR2 YYDKDF (reference sequence). The CDR3 is 16 amino acids. V lost 1 base and J lost 1, with 13 bases in between. The CDR3 sequence is CATSRGLVARNTEAFF. The DNA of the CDR3 is TGTGCCACCAGCAGAGGCTTAGTAGCCAGGAACACTGAAGCTTTCTTT.

This chain connects TRBV29-1 to TRBJ1-1, with D maybe TRBD1 (6 bases). This CDR3 region has 13 residues. V shed 6 bases and J shed 1 base, with 12 bases lying between them. Germline CDR1 is SQVTM and CDR2 is ANQGSEA. The CDR3 sequence: CSVGRGSNTEAFF. The CDR3 bases are TGCAGCGTGGGGAGGGGGTCGAACACTGAAGCTTTCTTT. The whole variable domain, filled in from reference TRBV29-1 and TRBJ1-1, reads SAVISQKPSRDICQRGTSLTIQCQVDSQVTMMFWYRQQPGQSLTLIATANQGSEATYESGFVIDKFPISRPNLTFSTLTVSNMSPEDSSIYLCSVGRGSNTEAFFGQGTRLTVV.

V usage is TRBV5-1 and J usage is TRBJ2-3, with 10 bases that match TRBD1. Germline trimming cut 8 bases from V and 2 bases from J; bases unmatched to any gene: 11. There are 16 residues in the CDR3. CDR1 is SGHRS and CDR2 is YFSETQ in the germline V gene. In DNA form, the CDR3 reads TGCGCCAGTACTCCCGGGACAGGGGATAACACAGATACGCAGTATTTT. Translation: CASTPGTGDNTDTQYF.

V usage is TRBV12-3 or TRBV12-4 and J usage is TRBJ1-5; 7 bases fit TRBD1. V was pared by 6 bases and J by 7 bases, with 12 bases of the junction left unmatched. This CDR3 region has 15 residues. The CDR3 loop is CASRNDRVPGQPQHF. In DNA form, the CDR3 reads TGTGCCAGCAGGAACGACAGGGTTCCAGGCCAGCCCCAGCATTTT.

J is TRBJ2-1 and V is TRBV5-1; D is uncertain. The CDR3 has 16 residues. V lost 5 bases and J 1 base, leaving 16 bases between the germline ends. Germline V gene sequence: CDR1 SGHRS, CDR2 YFSETQ. DNA for the CDR3: TGCGCCAGCAGATCGACACGGTCCGGATCCTACAATGAGCAGTTCTTC. It encodes CASRSTRSGSYNEQFF. Complete variable domain (other parts from reference TRBV5-1 and TRBJ2-1): KAGVTQTPRYLIKTRGQQVTLSCSPISGHRSVSWYQQTPGQGLQFLFEYFSETQRNKGNFPGRFSGRQFSNSRSEMNVSTLELGDSALYLCASRSTRSGSYNEQFFGPGTRLTVL.

This chain links TRBV6-4 with TRBJ2-3; D could derive from TRBD1 or TRBD2 (5 bases each). CDR1 is MRHNA, CDR2 SNTAGT, per germline. With 8 bases removed from V and 5 bases from J, the gap between germline ends came to 23 bases. CDR3 size: 16 residues. CDR3 region: CASSPGAGHPGDTQYF. CDR3 nucleotide sequence: TGTGCCAGCTCCCCCGGGGCAGGTCACCCGGGAGATACGCAGTATTTT.

The rearrangement uses TRBV20-1 and TRBJ2-7, with a weak D call TRBD1 (6 bases). Trimming shortened V by 1 base and J by 5 bases, and 18 bases separated the two germline ends. CDR3 length: 15 residues. The V gene's germline CDR1 is DFQATT and CDR2 SNEGSKA (reference sequence). The CDR3 sequence is CSARGPGHTIHEQYF. As DNA, the CDR3 is TGCAGTGCTAGAGGTCCGGGACATACAATCCACGAGCAGTACTTC.

The chain is built from TRBV19 and TRBJ2-1, with D tentatively TRBD2 (6 bases). The V end lost 2 bases, the J end lost 7 bases, and 12 bases lay between the germline ends. Germline-derived CDR1 and CDR2 are LNHDA and SQIVND (reference sequence). The CDR3 is 14 residues long. CDR3 sequence (DNA): TGTGCCAGTAGTATAATGGGGAGGTGGAATGAGCAGTTCTTC. Translated, it gives CASSIMGRWNEQFF.

This clonotype has just a few counts. The J gene is TRBJ2-7, the V gene TRBV25-1; D could derive from TRBD1 or TRBD2 (6 bases each). Germline V CDR1 and CDR2: MGHDK, SYGVNS. V gave up 2 bases and J gave up 3 bases, with 11 bases separating them. CDR3 size: 14 residues. The CDR3 spells CASSERGRLYEQYF. The CDR3 DNA reads as TGTGCCAGCAGTGAACGGGGGCGTCTCTACGAGCAGTACTTC.

This rearrangement joins TRBV6-2 or TRBV6-3 to TRBJ1-1; D possibly corresponds to TRBD1 (6 bases). The V and J ends lost 10 bases and 5 bases respectively, with 14 bases between them. Per the germline V gene, CDR1 is MNHEY and CDR2 is SVGEGT. CDR3 length equals 12 residues. CDR3 bases: TGTGCCACCCGGAGAGGGGGAACTGAAGCTTTCTTT. Translating it yields CATRRGGTEAFF.

The chain uses TRBV5-5 and TRBJ2-7, with 9 bases identical to TRBD1. This CDR3 region has 15 residues. Germline trimming cut 4 bases from V and 3 bases from J; bases unmatched to any gene: 8. CDR1 and CDR2 (germline): SGHKS, YYEKEE (reference sequence). The CDR3 region has the DNA TGTGCCAGCAGCCAACCGGGACAGGGACACTACGAGCAGTACTTC. Translating it yields CASSQPGQGHYEQYF.

V gene TRBV7-9 combines with J gene TRBJ2-7, with unresolved D. Trimming cost V 1 base and J 6 bases, with 13 bases left between them. This CDR3 region has 14 residues. Germline values: CDR1 SEHNR, CDR2 FQNEAQ (reference sequence). CDR3 sequence: CASSLEGPLGEQYF. CDR3 DNA sequence: TGTGCCAGCAGCTTAGAAGGGCCCCTGGGCGAGCAGTACTTC.

The chain employs TRBV19 and TRBJ1-5; D is possibly TRBD1 (6 bases). The CDR3 extends over 15 amino acids. V shed 9 bases and J shed 0 bases, with 15 bases lying between them. Looked up from germline, CDR1 is LNHDA and CDR2 is SQIVND (reference sequence). The CDR3 region is CASEDSPNSNQPQHF. The CDR3 nucleotides are TGTGCCAGCGAGGACAGTCCCAATAGCAATCAGCCCCAGCATTTT.

V gene TRBV27 combines with J gene TRBJ2-7; no clear D gene. V lost 5 bases to trimming and J lost 3 bases, with 5 bases between them. The germline V gene encodes CDR1 MNHEY and CDR2 SMNVEV (reference sequence). CDR3 size: 11 residues. The CDR3 spells CASSLLYEQYF. CDR3 coding DNA: TGTGCCAGCAGTCTCCTCTACGAGCAGTACTTC.

The chain combines TRBV6-5 with TRBJ1-1; D gene ambiguous. The V end lost 0 bases, the J end lost 1 base, and 6 bases lay between the germline ends. Germline V gene data show CDR1 as MNHEY and CDR2 as SVGAGI. This CDR3 comprises 14 residues. DNA of the CDR3: TGTGCCAGCAGTTACTCGATCAGGAACACTGAAGCTTTCTTT. Amino acid sequence: CASSYSIRNTEAFF.

The chain couples TRBV6-6 to TRBJ1-2; 11 bases map to TRBD1. The junction had 7 bases not matched to a gene; V was cut back by 6 bases and J by 7 bases. Germline V gene sequence: CDR1 MNHNY, CDR2 SVGAGI (reference sequence). The CDR3 runs 14 residues. The CDR3 DNA reads as TGTGCCAGCAGCGAGGGACAGGGGGTATCTGGCTACACCTTC. Amino acid sequence: CASSEGQGVSGYTF.

The CDR3 nucleotides read TGTGCCAGCAGCTTCTTGACAGGGGTCAATGAGCAGTTCTTC. It translates to CASSFLTGVNEQFF. J is TRBJ2-1 and V is TRBV5-6; 8 bases match TRBD1. Germline CDR1 and CDR2: SGHDT and YYEEEE. The CDR3 totals 14 residues. The J segment lost 6 bases and the V segment lost 2 bases, leaving 4 bases of the junction unmatched.

This chain connects TRBV20-1 to TRBJ1-2; 8 nucleotides agree with TRBD1. Looked up from germline, CDR1 is DFQATT and CDR2 is SNEGSKA (reference sequence). The CDR3 has 16 residues. J gave up 2 bases and V 5 bases, and 13 bases lay outside the gene matches. This CDR3 reads CSAAQRRDRFNYGYTF. Here the CDR3 DNA reads TGCAGTGCTGCGCAGCGACGGGACAGGTTCAACTATGGCTACACCTTC.

As regards this clonotype: Germline and junction disagree at one end, which may indicate a read error. The rearrangement links TRBV29-1 to TRBJ1-2; no clear D. Germline loops: CDR1 SQVTM, CDR2 ANQGSEA. CDR3 size: 11 residues. The CDR3 DNA reads TGCAGCGTTGAAGTGGTATATGTCTACACCTTC. Residues: CSVEVVYVYTF.